This T cell receptor (beta chain) was sequenced in a study of T cells in Graves' hyperthyroidism and ophthalmopathy. The V gene lost 4 bases and the J gene lost 5 bases, with 17 bases spanning the gap. Per germline, CDR1 MDHEN and CDR2 SYDVKM. The CDR3 contains 15 residues. RNA transcripts yielded amplified TCR beta CDR3 regions. The HTBI set primed first-round TCR CDR3 RT-PCR. TCRdb reanalysed the multiplex PCR reads using MiXCR and keeps one entry per CDR3 protein. Among roughly 290,000 distinct CDR3 sequences, over 15% were seen once, and the ten largest hold roughly 53%. This clonotype was picked up many times.

The sequence derives from a woman aged 55-69 years with Graves' ophthalmopathy. The source material was blood. J is TRBJ2-5 and V is TRBV28; TRBD2 might be the D (6 bases). CDR3 loop: CASSSWAGTRETQYF. The CDR3 region has the DNA TGTGCCAGCAGTTCATGGGCCGGGACTCGGGAGACCCAGTACTTC.